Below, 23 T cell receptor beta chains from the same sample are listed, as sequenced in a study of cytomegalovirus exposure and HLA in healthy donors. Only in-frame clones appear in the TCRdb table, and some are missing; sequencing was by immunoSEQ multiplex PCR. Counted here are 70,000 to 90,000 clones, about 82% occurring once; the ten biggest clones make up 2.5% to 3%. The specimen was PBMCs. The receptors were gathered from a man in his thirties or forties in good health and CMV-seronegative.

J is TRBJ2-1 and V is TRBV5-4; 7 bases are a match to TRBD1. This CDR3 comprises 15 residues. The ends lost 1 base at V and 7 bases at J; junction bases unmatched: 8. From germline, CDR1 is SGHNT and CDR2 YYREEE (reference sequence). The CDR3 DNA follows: TGTGCCAGCAGCTTGAAGTCGGGGACAGAGAATGAGCAGTTCTTC. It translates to CASSLKSGTENEQFF.

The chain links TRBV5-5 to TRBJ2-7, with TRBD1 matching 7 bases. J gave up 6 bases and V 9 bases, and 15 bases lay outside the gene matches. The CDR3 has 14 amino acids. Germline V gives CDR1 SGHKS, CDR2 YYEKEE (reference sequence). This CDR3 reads CATTGASLSGEQYV. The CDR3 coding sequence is TGTGCCACCACAGGGGCGAGCCTTTCGGGCGAGCAGTACGTC.

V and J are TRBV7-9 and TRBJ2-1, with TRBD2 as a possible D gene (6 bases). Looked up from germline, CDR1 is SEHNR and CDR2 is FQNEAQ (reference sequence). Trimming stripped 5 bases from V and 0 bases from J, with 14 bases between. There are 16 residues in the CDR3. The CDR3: CASSRERLSSYNEQFF. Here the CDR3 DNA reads TGTGCCAGCAGCCGGGAGCGGCTAAGCTCCTACAATGAGCAGTTCTTC.

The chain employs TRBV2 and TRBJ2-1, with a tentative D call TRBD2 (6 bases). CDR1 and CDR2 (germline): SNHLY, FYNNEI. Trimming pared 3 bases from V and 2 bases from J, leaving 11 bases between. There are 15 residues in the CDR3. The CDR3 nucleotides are TGTGCCAGCAGTGAGGAGGGAGACCCCTACAATGAGCAGTTCTTC. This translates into CASSEEGDPYNEQFF.

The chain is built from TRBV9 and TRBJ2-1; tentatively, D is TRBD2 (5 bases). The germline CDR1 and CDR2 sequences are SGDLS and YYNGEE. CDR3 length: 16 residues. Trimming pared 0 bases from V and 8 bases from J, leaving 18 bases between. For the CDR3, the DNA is TGTGCCAGCAGCGTAGGGGCTAGCCAAACGTCCCATGAGCAGTTCTTC. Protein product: CASSVGASQTSHEQFF.

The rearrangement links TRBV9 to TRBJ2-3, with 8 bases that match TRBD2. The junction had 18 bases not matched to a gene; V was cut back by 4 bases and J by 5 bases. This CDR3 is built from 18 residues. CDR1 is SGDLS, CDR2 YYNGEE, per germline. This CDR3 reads CASSPAAYKTGGRDTQYF. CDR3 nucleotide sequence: TGTGCCAGCAGCCCGGCGGCCTATAAAACGGGGGGGCGAGATACGCAGTATTTT.

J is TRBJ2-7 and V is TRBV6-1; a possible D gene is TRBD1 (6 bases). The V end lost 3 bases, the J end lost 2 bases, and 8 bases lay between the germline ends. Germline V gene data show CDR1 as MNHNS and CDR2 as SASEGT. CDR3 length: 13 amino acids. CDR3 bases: TGTGCCAGCAGTGACAGGGGACCCTACGAGCAGTACGTC. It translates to CASSDRGPYEQYV.

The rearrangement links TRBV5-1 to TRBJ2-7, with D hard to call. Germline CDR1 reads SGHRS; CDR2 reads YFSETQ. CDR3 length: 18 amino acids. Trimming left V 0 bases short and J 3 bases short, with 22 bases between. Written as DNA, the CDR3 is TGCGCCAGCAGCTTGGCCGGTTCCCTAGGCCTCAAATTCTACGAGCAGTACTTC. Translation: CASSLAGSLGLKFYEQYF.

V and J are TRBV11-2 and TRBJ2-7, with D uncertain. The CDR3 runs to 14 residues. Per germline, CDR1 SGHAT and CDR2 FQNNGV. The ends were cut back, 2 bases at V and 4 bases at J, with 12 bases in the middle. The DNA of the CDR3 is TGTGCCAGCAGCTTAACCGACTTGAAATACGAGCAGTACTTC. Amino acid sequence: CASSLTDLKYEQYF. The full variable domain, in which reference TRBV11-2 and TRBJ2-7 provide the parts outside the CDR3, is EAGVAQSPRYKIIEKRQSVAFWCNPISGHATLYWYQQILGQGPKLLIQFQNNGVVDDSQLPKDRFSAERLKGVDSTLKIQPAKLEDSAVYLCASSLTDLKYEQYFGPGTRLTVT.

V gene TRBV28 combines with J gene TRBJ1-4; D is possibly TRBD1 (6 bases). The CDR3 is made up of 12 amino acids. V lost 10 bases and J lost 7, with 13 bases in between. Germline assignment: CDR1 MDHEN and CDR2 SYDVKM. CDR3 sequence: CATRRGAEKLFF. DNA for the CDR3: TGTGCCACCCGGCGGGGGGCTGAAAAACTGTTTTTT.

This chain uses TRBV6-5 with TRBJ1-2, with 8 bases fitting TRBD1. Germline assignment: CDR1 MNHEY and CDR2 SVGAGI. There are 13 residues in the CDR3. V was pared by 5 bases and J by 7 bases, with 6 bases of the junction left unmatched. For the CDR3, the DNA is TGTGCCAGCAGTCCGACAGGGGCAGCTGGCTACACCTTC. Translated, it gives CASSPTGAAGYTF.

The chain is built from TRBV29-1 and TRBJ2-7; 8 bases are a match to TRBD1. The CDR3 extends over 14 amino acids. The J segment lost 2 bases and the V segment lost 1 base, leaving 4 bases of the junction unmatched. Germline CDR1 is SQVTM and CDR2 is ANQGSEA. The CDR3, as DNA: TGCAGCGTTGAAGTGGGGACAGGTGCCTACGAGCAGTACTTC. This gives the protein CSVEVGTGAYEQYF.

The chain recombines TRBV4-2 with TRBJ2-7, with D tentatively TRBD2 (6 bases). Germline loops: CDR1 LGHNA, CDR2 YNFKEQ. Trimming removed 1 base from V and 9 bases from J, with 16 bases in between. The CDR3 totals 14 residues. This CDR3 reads CASSQGGEWDAQYF. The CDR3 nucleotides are TGTGCCAGCAGCCAAGGGGGGGAGTGGGATGCGCAGTACTTC.

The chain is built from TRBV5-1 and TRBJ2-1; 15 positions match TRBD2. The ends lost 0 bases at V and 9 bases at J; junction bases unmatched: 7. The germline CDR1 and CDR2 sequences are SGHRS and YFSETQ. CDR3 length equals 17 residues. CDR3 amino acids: CASSLGTSGGAVSEQFF. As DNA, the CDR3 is TGCGCCAGCAGCTTGGGGACTAGCGGGGGGGCTGTCTCTGAGCAGTTCTTC. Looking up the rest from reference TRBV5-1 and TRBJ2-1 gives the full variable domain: KAGVTQTPRYLIKTRGQQVTLSCSPISGHRSVSWYQQTPGQGLQFLFEYFSETQRNKGNFPGRFSGRQFSNSRSEMNVSTLELGDSALYLCASSLGTSGGAVSEQFFGPGTRLTVL.

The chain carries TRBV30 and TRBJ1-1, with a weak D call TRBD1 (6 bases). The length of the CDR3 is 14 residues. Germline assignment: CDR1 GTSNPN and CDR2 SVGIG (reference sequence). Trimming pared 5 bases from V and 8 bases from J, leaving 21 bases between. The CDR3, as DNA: TGTGCCTGGCAACTAAGCACAGGGAGTAGGGAAGCTTTCTTT. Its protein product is CAWQLSTGSREAFF.

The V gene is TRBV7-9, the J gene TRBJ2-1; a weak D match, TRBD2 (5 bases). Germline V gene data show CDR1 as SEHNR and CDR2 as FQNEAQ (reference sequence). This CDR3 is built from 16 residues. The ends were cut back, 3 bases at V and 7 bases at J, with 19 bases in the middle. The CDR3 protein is CASSFSSRGLGNEQFF. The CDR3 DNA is TGTGCCAGCAGCTTCTCAAGCCGAGGGCTTGGGAATGAGCAGTTCTTC.

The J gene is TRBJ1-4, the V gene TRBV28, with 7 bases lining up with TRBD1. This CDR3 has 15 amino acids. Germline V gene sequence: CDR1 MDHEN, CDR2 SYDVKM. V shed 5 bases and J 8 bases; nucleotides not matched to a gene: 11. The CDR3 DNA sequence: TGTGCCAGCAGTCCCCCCGGGCAGGGGGACGAAAAACTGTTTTTT. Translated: CASSPPGQGDEKLFF. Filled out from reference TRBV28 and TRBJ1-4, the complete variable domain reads DVKVTQSSRYLVKRTGEKVFLECVQDMDHENMFWYRQDPGLGLRLIYFSYDVKMKEKGDIPEGYSVSREKKERFSLILESASTNQTSMYLCASSPPGQGDEKLFFGSGTQLSVL.

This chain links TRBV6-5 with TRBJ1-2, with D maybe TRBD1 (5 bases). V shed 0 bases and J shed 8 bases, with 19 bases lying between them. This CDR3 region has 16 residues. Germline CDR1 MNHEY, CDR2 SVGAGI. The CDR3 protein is CASSYSRRLGAIGYTF. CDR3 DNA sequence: TGTGCCAGCAGTTACTCGAGAAGATTAGGGGCTATAGGCTACACCTTC.

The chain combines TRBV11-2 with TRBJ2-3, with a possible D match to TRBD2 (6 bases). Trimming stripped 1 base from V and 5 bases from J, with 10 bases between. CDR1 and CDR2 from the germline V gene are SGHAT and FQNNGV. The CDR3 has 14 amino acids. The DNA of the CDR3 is TGTGCCAGCAGCTTAGTAGCGGCGGAAGATACGCAGTATTTT. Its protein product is CASSLVAAEDTQYF.

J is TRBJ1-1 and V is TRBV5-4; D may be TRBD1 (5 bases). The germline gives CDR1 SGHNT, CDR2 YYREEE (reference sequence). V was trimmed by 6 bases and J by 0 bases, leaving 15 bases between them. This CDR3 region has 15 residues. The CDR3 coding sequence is TGTGCCAGCACCTTCGGGGGGTATATGAACACTGAAGCTTTCTTT. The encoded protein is CASTFGGYMNTEAFF. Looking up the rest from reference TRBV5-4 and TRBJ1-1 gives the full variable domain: ETGVTQSPTHLIKTRGQQVTLRCSSQSGHNTVSWYQQALGQGPQFIFQYYREEENGRGNFPPRFSGLQFPNYSSELNVNALELDDSALYLCASTFGGYMNTEAFFGQGTRLTVV.

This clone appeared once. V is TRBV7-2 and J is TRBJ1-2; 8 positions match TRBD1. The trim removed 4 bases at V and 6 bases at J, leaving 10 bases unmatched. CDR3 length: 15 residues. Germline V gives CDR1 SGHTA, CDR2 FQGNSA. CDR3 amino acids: CASSSATPGGDGYTF. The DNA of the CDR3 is TGTGCCAGCAGCTCCGCTACTCCAGGGGGCGATGGCTACACCTTC. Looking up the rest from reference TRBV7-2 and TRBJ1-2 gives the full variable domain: GAGVSQSPSNKVTEKGKDVELRCDPISGHTALYWYRQSLGQGLEFLIYFQGNSAPDKSGLPSDRFSAERTGGSVSTLTIQRTQQEDSAVYLCASSSATPGGDGYTFGSGTRLTVV.

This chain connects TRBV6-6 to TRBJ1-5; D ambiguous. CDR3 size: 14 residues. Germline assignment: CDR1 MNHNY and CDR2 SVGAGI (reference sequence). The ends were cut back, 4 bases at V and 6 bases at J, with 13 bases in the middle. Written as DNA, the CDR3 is TGTGCCAGCAGTTCTCTCGACAATGGTCAGCCCCAGCATTTT. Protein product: CASSSLDNGQPQHF.

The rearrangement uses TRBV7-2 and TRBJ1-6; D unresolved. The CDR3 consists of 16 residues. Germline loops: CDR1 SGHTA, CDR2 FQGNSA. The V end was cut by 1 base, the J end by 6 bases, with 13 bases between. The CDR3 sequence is CASSLDNASTNSPLHF. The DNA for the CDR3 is TGTGCCAGCAGCTTAGATAATGCGTCCACTAATTCACCCCTCCACTTT.